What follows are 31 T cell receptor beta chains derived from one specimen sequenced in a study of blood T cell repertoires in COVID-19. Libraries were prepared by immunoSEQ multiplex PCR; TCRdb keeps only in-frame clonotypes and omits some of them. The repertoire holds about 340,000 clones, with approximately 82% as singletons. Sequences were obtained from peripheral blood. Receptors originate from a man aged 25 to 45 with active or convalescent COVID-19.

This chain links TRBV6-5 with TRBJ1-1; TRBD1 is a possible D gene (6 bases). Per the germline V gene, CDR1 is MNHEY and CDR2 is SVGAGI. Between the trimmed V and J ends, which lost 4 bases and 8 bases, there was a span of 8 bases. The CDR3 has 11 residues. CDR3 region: CASSSGTEAFF. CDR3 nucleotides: TGTGCCAGCAGTTCCGGGACAGAAGCTTTCTTT.

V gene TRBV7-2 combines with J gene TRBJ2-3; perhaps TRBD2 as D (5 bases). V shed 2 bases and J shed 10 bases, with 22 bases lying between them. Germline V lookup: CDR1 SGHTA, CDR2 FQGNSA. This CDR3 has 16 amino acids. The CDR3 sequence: CASSLTWNSPTGAQYF. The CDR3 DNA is TGTGCCAGCAGCTTAACTTGGAACTCCCCCACCGGGGCGCAGTATTTT.

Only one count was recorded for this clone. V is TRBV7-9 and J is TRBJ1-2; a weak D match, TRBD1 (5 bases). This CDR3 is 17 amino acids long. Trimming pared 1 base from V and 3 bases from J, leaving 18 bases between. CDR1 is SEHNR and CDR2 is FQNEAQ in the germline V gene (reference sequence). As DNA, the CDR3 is TGTGCCAGCAGCTTAGGACTTACTAGCGGGGCGGACTATGGCTACACCTTC. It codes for CASSLGLTSGADYGYTF.

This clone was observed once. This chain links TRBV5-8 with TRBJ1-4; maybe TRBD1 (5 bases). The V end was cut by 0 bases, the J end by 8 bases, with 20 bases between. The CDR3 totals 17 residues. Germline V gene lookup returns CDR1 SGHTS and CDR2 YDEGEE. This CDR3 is CASSLGLGPHREEKLFF. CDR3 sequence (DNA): TGTGCCAGCAGCTTGGGGTTGGGGCCTCACCGTGAGGAAAAACTGTTTTTT.

CDR3 residues: CASSPRASLGQPQHF. DNA for the CDR3: TGTGCCAGCTCACCCAGGGCCTCCCTGGGGCAGCCCCAGCATTTT. V gene TRBV18 combines with J gene TRBJ1-5, with D possibly being TRBD1 (5 bases). V was pared by 3 bases and J by 7 bases, with 16 bases between. Germline assignment: CDR1 KGHSH and CDR2 LQKENI. This CDR3 spans 15 amino acids.

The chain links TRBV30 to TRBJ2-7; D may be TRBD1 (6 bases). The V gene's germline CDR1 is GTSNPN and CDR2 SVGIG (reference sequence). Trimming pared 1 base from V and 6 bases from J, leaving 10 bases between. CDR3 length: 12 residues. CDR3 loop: CAWSDRVVEQYF. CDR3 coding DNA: TGTGCCTGGAGTGACAGGGTGGTCGAGCAGTACTTC. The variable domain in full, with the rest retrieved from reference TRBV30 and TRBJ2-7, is SQTIHQWPATLVQPVGSPLSLECTVEGTSNPNLYWYRQAAGRGLQLLFYSVGIGQISSEVPQNLSASRPQDRQFILSSKKLLLSDSGFYLCAWSDRVVEQYFGPGTRLTVT.

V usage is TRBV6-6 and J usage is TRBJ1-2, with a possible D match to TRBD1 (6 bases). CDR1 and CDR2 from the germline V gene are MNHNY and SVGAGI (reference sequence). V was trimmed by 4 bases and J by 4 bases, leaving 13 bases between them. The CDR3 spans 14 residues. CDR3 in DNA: TGTGCCAGCAGTTTACAGGGTCGGAGCTATGGCTACACCTTC. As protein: CASSLQGRSYGYTF.

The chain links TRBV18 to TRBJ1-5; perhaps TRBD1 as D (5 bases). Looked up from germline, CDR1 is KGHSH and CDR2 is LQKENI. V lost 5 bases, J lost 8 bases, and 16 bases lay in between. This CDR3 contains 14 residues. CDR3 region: CASSGGGPQKPQHF. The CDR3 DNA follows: TGTGCCAGCTCAGGCGGGGGTCCTCAAAAGCCCCAGCATTTT.

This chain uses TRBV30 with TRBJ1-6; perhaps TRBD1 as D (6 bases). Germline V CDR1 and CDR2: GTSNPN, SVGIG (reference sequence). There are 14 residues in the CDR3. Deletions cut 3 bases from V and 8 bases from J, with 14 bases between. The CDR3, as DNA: TGTGCCTGGAGGAATACAGGGCTGGATTCACCCCTCCACTTT. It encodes CAWRNTGLDSPLHF. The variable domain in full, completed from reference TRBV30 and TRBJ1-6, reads SQTIHQWPATLVQPVGSPLSLECTVEGTSNPNLYWYRQAAGRGLQLLFYSVGIGQISSEVPQNLSASRPQDRQFILSSKKLLLSDSGFYLCAWRNTGLDSPLHFGNGTRLTVT.

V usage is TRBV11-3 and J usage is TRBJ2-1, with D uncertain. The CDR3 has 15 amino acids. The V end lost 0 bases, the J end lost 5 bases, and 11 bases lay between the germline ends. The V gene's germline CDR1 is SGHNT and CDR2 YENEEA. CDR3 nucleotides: TGTGCCAGCAGCTTAGAAGTGTACAGTAACAATGAGCAGTTCTTC. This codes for CASSLEVYSNNEQFF.

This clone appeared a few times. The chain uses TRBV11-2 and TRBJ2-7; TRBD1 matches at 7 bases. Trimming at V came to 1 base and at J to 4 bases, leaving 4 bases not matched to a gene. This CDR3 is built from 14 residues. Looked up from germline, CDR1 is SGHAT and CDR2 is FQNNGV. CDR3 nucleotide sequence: TGTGCCAGCAGCTTAGTAGGGGGCCCGTACGAGCAGTACTTC. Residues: CASSLVGGPYEQYF.

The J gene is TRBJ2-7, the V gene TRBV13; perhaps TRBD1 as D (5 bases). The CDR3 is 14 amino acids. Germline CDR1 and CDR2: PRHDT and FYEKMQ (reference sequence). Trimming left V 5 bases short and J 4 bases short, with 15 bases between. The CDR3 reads CASSTTDISYEQYF. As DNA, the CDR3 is TGTGCCAGCAGCACCACGGACATTAGTTACGAGCAGTACTTC. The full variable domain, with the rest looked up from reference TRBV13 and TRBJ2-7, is AAGVIQSPRHLIKEKRETATLKCYPIPRHDTVYWYQQGPGQDPQFLISFYEKMQSDKGSIPDRFSAQQFSDYHSELNMSSLELGDSALYFCASSTTDISYEQYFGPGTRLTVT.

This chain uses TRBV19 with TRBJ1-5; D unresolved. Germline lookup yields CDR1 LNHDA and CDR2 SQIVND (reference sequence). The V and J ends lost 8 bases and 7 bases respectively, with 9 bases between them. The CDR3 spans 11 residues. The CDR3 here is CASGEEQPQHF. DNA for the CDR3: TGTGCCAGTGGGGAGGAGCAGCCCCAGCATTTT.

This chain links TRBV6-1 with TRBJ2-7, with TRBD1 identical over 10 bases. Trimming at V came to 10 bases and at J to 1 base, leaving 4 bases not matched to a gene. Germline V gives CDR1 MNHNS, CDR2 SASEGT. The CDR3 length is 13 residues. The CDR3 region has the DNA TGTGCCACCCGACAGGGGGCATCCTACGAGCAGTACTTC. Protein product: CATRQGASYEQYF.

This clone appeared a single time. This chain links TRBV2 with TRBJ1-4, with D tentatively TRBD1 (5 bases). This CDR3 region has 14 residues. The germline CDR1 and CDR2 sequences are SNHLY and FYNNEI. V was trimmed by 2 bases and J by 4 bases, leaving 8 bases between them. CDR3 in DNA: TGTGCCAGCAGTGAACAGGGACTTAATGAAAAACTGTTTTTT. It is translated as CASSEQGLNEKLFF.

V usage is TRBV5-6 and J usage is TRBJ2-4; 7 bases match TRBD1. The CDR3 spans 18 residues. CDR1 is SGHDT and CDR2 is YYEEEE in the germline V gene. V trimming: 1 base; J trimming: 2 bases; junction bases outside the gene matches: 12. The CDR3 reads CASSLLERGLWSKNIQYF. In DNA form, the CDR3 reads TGTGCCAGCAGCTTGTTGGAAAGGGGGCTATGGTCCAAAAACATTCAGTACTTC.

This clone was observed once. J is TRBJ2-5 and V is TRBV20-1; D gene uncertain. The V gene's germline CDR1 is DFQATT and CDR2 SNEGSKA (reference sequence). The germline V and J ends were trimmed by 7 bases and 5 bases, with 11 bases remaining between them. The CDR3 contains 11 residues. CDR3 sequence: CSEVSGETQYF. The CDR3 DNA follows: TGCAGTGAGGTGTCCGGGGAGACCCAGTACTTC.

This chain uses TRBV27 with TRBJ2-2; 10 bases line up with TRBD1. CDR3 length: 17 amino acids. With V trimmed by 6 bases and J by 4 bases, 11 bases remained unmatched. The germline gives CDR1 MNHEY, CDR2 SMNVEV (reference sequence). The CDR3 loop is CASRETGGKIITGELFF. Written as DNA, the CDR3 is TGTGCCAGCAGGGAGACAGGGGGCAAAATTATCACCGGGGAGCTGTTTTTT.

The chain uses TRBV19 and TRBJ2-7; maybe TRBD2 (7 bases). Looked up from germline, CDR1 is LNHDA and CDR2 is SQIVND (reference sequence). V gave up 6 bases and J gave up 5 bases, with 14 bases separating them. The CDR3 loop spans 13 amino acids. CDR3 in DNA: TGTGCCAGTAGCTCGCCCGGGGGGCACGAGCAGTACTTC. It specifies CASSSPGGHEQYF.

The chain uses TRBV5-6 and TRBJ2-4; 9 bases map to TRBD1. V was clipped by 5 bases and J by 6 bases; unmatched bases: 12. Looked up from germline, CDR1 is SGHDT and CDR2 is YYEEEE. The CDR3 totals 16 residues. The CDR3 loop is CASRQGTGYSRNIQYF. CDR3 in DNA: TGTGCCAGCAGGCAGGGGACAGGGTATTCGAGAAACATTCAGTACTTC.

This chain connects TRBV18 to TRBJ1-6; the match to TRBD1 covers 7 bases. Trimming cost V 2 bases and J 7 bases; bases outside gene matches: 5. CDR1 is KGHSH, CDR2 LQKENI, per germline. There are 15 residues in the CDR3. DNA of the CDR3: TGTGCCAGCTCACCAACAGGGGCTGGGAATTCACCCCTCCACTTT. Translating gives CASSPTGAGNSPLHF.

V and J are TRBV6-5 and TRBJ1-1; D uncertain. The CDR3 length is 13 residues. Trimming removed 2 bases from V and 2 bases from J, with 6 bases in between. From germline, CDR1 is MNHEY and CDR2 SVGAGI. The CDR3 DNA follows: TGTGCCAGCAGTTACGAGGTTAACACTGAAGCTTTCTTT. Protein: CASSYEVNTEAFF.

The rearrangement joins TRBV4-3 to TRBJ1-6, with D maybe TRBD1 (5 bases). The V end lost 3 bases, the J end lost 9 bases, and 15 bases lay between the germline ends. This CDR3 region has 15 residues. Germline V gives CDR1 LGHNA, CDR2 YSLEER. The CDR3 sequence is CASSQGFSQGSPLHF. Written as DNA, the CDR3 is TGCGCCAGCAGCCAGGGCTTTAGTCAGGGTTCACCCCTCCACTTT.

The CDR3 loop reads CASSLLTGVDYGYTF. Written as DNA, the CDR3 is TGCGCCAGCAGCTTGTTGACAGGGGTGGACTATGGCTACACCTTC. The chain links TRBV5-1 to TRBJ1-2, with 8 nucleotides matching TRBD1. The CDR3 extends over 15 amino acids. CDR1 SGHRS and CDR2 YFSETQ come from the germline V gene. J lost 3 bases, V lost 1 base, and 5 bases had no gene match. Full variable domain (missing parts from reference TRBV5-1 and TRBJ1-2): KAGVTQTPRYLIKTRGQQVTLSCSPISGHRSVSWYQQTPGQGLQFLFEYFSETQRNKGNFPGRFSGRQFSNSRSEMNVSTLELGDSALYLCASSLLTGVDYGYTFGSGTRLTVV.

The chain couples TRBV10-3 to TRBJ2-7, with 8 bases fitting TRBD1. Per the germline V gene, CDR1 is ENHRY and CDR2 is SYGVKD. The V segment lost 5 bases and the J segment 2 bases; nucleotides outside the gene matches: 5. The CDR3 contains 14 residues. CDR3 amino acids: CAISLDREPYEQYF. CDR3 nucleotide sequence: TGTGCCATCAGTTTGGACAGGGAACCCTACGAGCAGTACTTC.

In DNA, the CDR3 is TGTGCCAGCAAACCGCATAGCGGTTCACCCCTCCACTTT. It yields the protein CASKPHSGSPLHF. The chain uses TRBV27 and TRBJ1-6; no reliable D call. The CDR3 is 13 amino acids. V shed 7 bases and J shed 9 bases, with 13 bases lying between them. Germline-derived CDR1 and CDR2 are MNHEY and SMNVEV (reference sequence).

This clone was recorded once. The CDR3 DNA follows: TGCGCCAGCAGCCTGGTCCTGAGTGGGGAGCTGTTTTTT. It codes for CASSLVLSGELFF. The rearrangement uses TRBV5-1 and TRBJ2-2, with D unresolved. Trimming took off 4 bases at V and 8 bases at J, with 12 bases between the two ends. Per the germline V gene, CDR1 is SGHRS and CDR2 is YFSETQ. The CDR3 has 13 residues.

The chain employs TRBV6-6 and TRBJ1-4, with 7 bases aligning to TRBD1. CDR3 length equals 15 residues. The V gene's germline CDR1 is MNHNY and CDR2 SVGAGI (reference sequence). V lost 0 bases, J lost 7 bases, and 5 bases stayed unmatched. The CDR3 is CASSYSGGQSEKLFF. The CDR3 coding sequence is TGTGCCAGCAGTTACTCAGGGGGACAGAGTGAAAAACTGTTTTTT.

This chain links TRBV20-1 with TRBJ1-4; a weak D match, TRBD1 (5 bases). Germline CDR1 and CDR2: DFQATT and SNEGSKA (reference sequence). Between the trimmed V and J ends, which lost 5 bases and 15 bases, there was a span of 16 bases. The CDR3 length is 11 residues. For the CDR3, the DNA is TGCAGTGCTCCTAGGGGAGGAGGAGTGTTTTTT. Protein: CSAPRGGGVFF.

The CDR3 region has the DNA TGCGCCAGCAGCTTGACTCAGGGGGCCGGGGAGCTGTTTTTT. It translates to CASSLTQGAGELFF. The rearrangement uses TRBV5-1 and TRBJ2-2; 7 bases fit TRBD1. CDR3 length: 14 residues. The ends lost 1 base at V and 6 bases at J; junction bases unmatched: 3. The V gene's germline CDR1 is SGHRS and CDR2 YFSETQ.

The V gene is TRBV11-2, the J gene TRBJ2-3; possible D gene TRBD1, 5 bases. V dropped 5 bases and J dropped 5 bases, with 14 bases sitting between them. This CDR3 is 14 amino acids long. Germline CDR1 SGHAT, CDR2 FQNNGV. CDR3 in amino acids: CASSTVRGLDTQYF. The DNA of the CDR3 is TGTGCCAGCAGCACCGTTAGGGGCTTAGATACGCAGTATTTT.